These T cell receptor beta chains were read from a single sample in a study of T cells after yellow fever vaccination. TCRdb independently ran MiXCR on the 5' RACE reads; one entry per CDR3 protein. The sample shows nearly 300,000 distinct CDR3 sequences, roughly 8.7% of them seen only once. The source material was CD4+ T cells sorted from PBMCs, sampled 5 days after the yellow fever booster vaccination. The receptors were sampled from a man aged 18 to 30 who received the YFV17D yellow fever vaccine. The CDR3 runs from the conserved cysteine through the conserved F or W. Fields, in order: D gene, J gene, clone size, CDR3 length, V gene, CDR3 DNA, CDR3 protein. A D gene is named only where the DNA matches it firmly. Size tells how often a clone was seen (once, few, many) or the class of an expanded clone, and some rows leave it out.

d_gene: .
j_gene: TRBJ1-1
abundance: few
len: 15
v_gene: TRBV7-2
CDR3nt: TGTGCCAGCAGCGTAGGGGGGTTCATGAACACTGAAGCTTTCTTT
CDR3aa: CASSVGGFMNTEAFF

d_gene: .
j_gene: TRBJ2-1
abundance: few
len: 14
v_gene: TRBV11-1
CDR3nt: TGTGCCAGCAGCTTGGGCCGCGTCCGCAATGAGCAGTTCTTC
CDR3aa: CASSLGRVRNEQFF

d_gene: TRBD2
j_gene: TRBJ2-7
abundance: many
len: 13
v_gene: TRBV4-1
CDR3nt: TGCGCCAGCAGCCAAGGGAGGACTAGCGAGCAGTACTTC
CDR3aa: CASSQGRTSEQYF

d_gene: TRBD1
j_gene: TRBJ1-5
abundance: .
len: 15
v_gene: TRBV20-1
CDR3nt: TGCAGTGCTGGGGACAGGCCTGGGGGCAATCAGCCCCAGCATTTT
CDR3aa: CSAGDRPGGNQPQHF

d_gene: .
j_gene: TRBJ1-1
abundance: .
len: 11
v_gene: TRBV27
CDR3nt: TGTGCCAGCAGTTTGTATGGGGTAGCTTTCTTT
CDR3aa: CASSLYGVAFF

d_gene: .
j_gene: TRBJ1-5
abundance: .
len: 14
v_gene: TRBV10-2
CDR3nt: TGCGCCAGCAGTTACGGGGTTAGCAATCAGCCCCAGCATTTT
CDR3aa: CASSYGVSNQPQHF

d_gene: .
j_gene: TRBJ2-5
abundance: .
len: 15
v_gene: TRBV4-3
CDR3nt: TGCGCCAGCAGCCAAGGACTAGGGGGGCGGGAGACCCAGTACTTC
CDR3aa: CASSQGLGGRETQYF

d_gene: TRBD2
j_gene: TRBJ2-1
abundance: .
len: 15
v_gene: TRBV5-1
CDR3nt: TGCGCCAGCAGCTCCCAGGGCGGGGGGGCCAATGAGCAGTTCTTC
CDR3aa: CASSSQGGGANEQFF

d_gene: TRBD2
j_gene: TRBJ2-1
abundance: .
len: 14
v_gene: TRBV6-5
CDR3nt: TGTGCCAGCAGATCCGGGACTAGAACGGGTGAGCAGTTCTTC
CDR3aa: CASRSGTRTGEQFF

d_gene: .
j_gene: TRBJ2-3
abundance: .
len: 15
v_gene: TRBV18
CDR3nt: TGTGCCAGCTCACCACCGAGCTCGGACACAGATACGCAGTATTTT
CDR3aa: CASSPPSSDTDTQYF

d_gene: .
j_gene: TRBJ2-7
abundance: few
len: 16
v_gene: TRBV4-3
CDR3nt: TGCGCCAGCAGCCAAGAGTGGGTGGCAGGAGCCTACGAGCAGTACTTC
CDR3aa: CASSQEWVAGAYEQYF

d_gene: .
j_gene: TRBJ2-3
abundance: many
len: 15
v_gene: TRBV7-2
CDR3nt: TGTGCCAGCAGCCCCCGTGGTGCAGACACAGATACGCAGTATTTT
CDR3aa: CASSPRGADTDTQYF

d_gene: TRBD2
j_gene: TRBJ2-5
abundance: many
len: 18
v_gene: TRBV7-9
CDR3nt: TGTGCCAGCAGCCTTATTTTGGATAGCGGGGGCCGACCGGAGACCCAGTACTTC
CDR3aa: CASSLILDSGGRPETQYF

d_gene: TRBD2
j_gene: TRBJ2-2
abundance: .
len: 16
v_gene: TRBV4-3
CDR3nt: TGCGCCAGCAGCCGCGGGGCGGGGGGTTACACCGGGGAGCTGTTTTTT
CDR3aa: CASSRGAGGYTGELFF

d_gene: .
j_gene: TRBJ1-1
abundance: few
len: 17
v_gene: TRBV6-5
CDR3nt: TGTGCCAGCAGTTACTCGAGTAACATGGCCCTGAACACTGAAGCTTTCTTT
CDR3aa: CASSYSSNMALNTEAFF

d_gene: .
j_gene: TRBJ2-3
abundance: .
len: 14
v_gene: TRBV9
CDR3nt: TGTGCCAGCAGCGTAGGCCCGGCCACAGATACGCAGTATTTT
CDR3aa: CASSVGPATDTQYF

d_gene: TRBD2
j_gene: TRBJ2-1
abundance: few
len: 17
v_gene: TRBV7-3
CDR3nt: TGTGCCAGCAGCCCTGGGACTAGCGGACACTCCTACAATGAGCAGTTCTTC
CDR3aa: CASSPGTSGHSYNEQFF

d_gene: .
j_gene: TRBJ2-3
abundance: many
len: 14
v_gene: TRBV7-9
CDR3nt: TGTGCCAGCAGCGTAGTTATTAGCACAGATACGCAGTATTTT
CDR3aa: CASSVVISTDTQYF

d_gene: .
j_gene: TRBJ2-7
abundance: few
len: 13
v_gene: TRBV7-2
CDR3nt: TGTGCCAGCAGCTCTTCTAGCTCCTACGAGCAGTACTTC
CDR3aa: CASSSSSSYEQYF

d_gene: .
j_gene: TRBJ1-1
abundance: few
len: 17
v_gene: TRBV29-1
CDR3nt: TGCAGCGGGTACCGCCCGTTGGCGCCAAGCATGAACACTGAAGCTTTCTTT
CDR3aa: CSGYRPLAPSMNTEAFF

d_gene: .
j_gene: TRBJ2-1
abundance: few
len: 13
v_gene: TRBV12-3/TRBV12-4
CDR3nt: TGTGCCAGCAGTTTTGGTGAAGGTGGGGCTGAGTTCTTC
CDR3aa: CASSFGEGGAEFF

d_gene: .
j_gene: TRBJ2-1
abundance: few
len: 16
v_gene: TRBV5-1
CDR3nt: TGCGCCAGCAGCGGGGGGTATTCGAGCTCCTACAATGAGCAGTTCTTC
CDR3aa: CASSGGYSSSYNEQFF

d_gene: TRBD2
j_gene: TRBJ2-1
abundance: .
len: 17
v_gene: TRBV11-2
CDR3nt: TGTGCCAGCAGCTTGCCCAGCGGGGGGGGGACCTACAATGAGCAGTTCTTC
CDR3aa: CASSLPSGGGTYNEQFF

d_gene: .
j_gene: TRBJ1-6
abundance: few
len: 18
v_gene: TRBV6-6
CDR3nt: TGTGCCAGCAGTTTAGGGTCCGGCGGAGGGTCCTATAATTCACCCCTCCACTTT
CDR3aa: CASSLGSGGGSYNSPLHF

d_gene: .
j_gene: TRBJ2-7
abundance: .
len: 15
v_gene: TRBV6-6
CDR3nt: TGTGCCAGCAGTTATTATGTTGGGCAGGCCTACGAGCAGTACTTC
CDR3aa: CASSYYVGQAYEQYF

d_gene: TRBD2
j_gene: TRBJ2-1
abundance: few
len: 15
v_gene: TRBV5-1
CDR3nt: TGCGCCAGCAGCCTCCCACTAGCGGGGTACAATGAGCAGTTCTTC
CDR3aa: CASSLPLAGYNEQFF

d_gene: .
j_gene: TRBJ1-3
abundance: .
len: 15
v_gene: TRBV12-3/TRBV12-4
CDR3nt: TGTGCCAGCAGTTCTTTGCCGCCCTCTGGAAACACCATATATTTT
CDR3aa: CASSSLPPSGNTIYF

d_gene: .
j_gene: TRBJ2-5
abundance: .
len: 15
v_gene: TRBV5-1
CDR3nt: TGCGCCAGCAGCTCTCAGGGGGGGACGGAAGAGACCCAGTACTTC
CDR3aa: CASSSQGGTEETQYF

d_gene: .
j_gene: TRBJ2-5
abundance: few
len: 15
v_gene: TRBV20-1
CDR3nt: TGCAGTGCTAGAGATTCTCGGGGATTCCAAGAGACCCAGTACTTC
CDR3aa: CSARDSRGFQETQYF

d_gene: .
j_gene: TRBJ1-5
abundance: .
len: 14
v_gene: TRBV5-1
CDR3nt: TGTGCCAGCAGTCTGGACGGTAGCAATCAGCCCCAGCATTTT
CDR3aa: CASSLDGSNQPQHF

d_gene: .
j_gene: TRBJ2-1
abundance: few
len: 14
v_gene: TRBV12-3/TRBV12-4
CDR3nt: TGTGCCAGCAGTTTGTGGGAGATTTCGGATGAGCAGTTCTTC
CDR3aa: CASSLWEISDEQFF

d_gene: .
j_gene: TRBJ1-6
abundance: many
len: 13
v_gene: TRBV7-3
CDR3nt: TGTGCCAGCAGCTTACAGGGTGGGTCACCCCTCCACTTT
CDR3aa: CASSLQGGSPLHF

d_gene: .
j_gene: TRBJ2-3
abundance: .
len: 12
v_gene: TRBV7-2
CDR3nt: TGTGCCAGCAGCACCCAGCGCTATACGCAGTATTTT
CDR3aa: CASSTQRYTQYF

d_gene: TRBD1
j_gene: TRBJ1-1
abundance: .
len: 13
v_gene: TRBV4-1
CDR3nt: TGCGCCAGCAGCCGTAGGGACAGGGGACGGGCTTTCTTT
CDR3aa: CASSRRDRGRAFF

d_gene: .
j_gene: TRBJ2-1
abundance: many
len: 17
v_gene: TRBV7-2
CDR3nt: TGTGCCAGCAGCTTAGCCCCCCTCCTGCAGGGTTTCGATGAGCAGTTCTTC
CDR3aa: CASSLAPLLQGFDEQFF

d_gene: .
j_gene: TRBJ2-7
abundance: .
len: 13
v_gene: TRBV2
CDR3nt: TGTGCCAGCAGTGAAGCTCAGATCCACGAGCAGTACTTC
CDR3aa: CASSEAQIHEQYF